What follows are 14 T cell receptor beta chains derived from one specimen sequenced in a study of T cell repertoires in cytomegalovirus infection. Their recognized antigens are unknown. TCRdb analysed the reads with MiXCR anew, one entry per CDR3 protein. In the table there are around 130,000 distinct CDR3 sequences, 20% to 30% of which are singletons. The sample comprised PBMCs, sequenced either directly or after in vitro stimulation (not recorded which). Receptors were obtained from a human donor in good health (CMV status not recorded). Some clones in this sample may be carry-over from other donors' samples.

This sequence joins TRBV7-9 and TRBJ1-1; D not resolved. Trimming shortened V by 5 bases and J by 4 bases, and 14 bases separated the two germline ends. The length of the CDR3 is 14 residues. CDR1 is SEHNR, CDR2 FQNEAQ, per germline (reference sequence). The CDR3 DNA reads as TGTGCCAGCAGCCCGGATGATTGGGGCACTGAAGCTTTCTTT. As protein: CASSPDDWGTEAFF.

Remarks on this clonotype: The junction departs from the called germline gene at one end, perhaps through a read error. The V and J genes are TRBV7-9 and TRBJ2-2, with a weak D call TRBD1 (5 bases). CDR1 is SEHNR and CDR2 is FQNEAQ in the germline V gene (reference sequence). The CDR3 length is 15 residues. The CDR3 here is CAGSHVGANTGELFF. The CDR3 nucleotides are TGTGCCGGCAGCCACGTAGGGGCGAACACCGGGGAGCTGTTTTTT.

V usage is TRBV18 and J usage is TRBJ1-1; 7 bases line up with TRBD1. The CDR3 has 16 residues. Germline assignment: CDR1 KGHSH and CDR2 LQKENI. Trimming took 5 bases from V and 4 from J; bases not matched to a gene: 13. CDR3 bases: TGTGCCAGCTCATCCTTGGTGAGGGGGCAGGGCACTGAAGCTTTCTTT. It translates to CASSSLVRGQGTEAFF.

This clonotype was detected a few times. The CDR3 region is CASSVGDTGYEQYF. The CDR3, as DNA: TGTGCCAGCAGCGTAGGGGACACTGGCTACGAGCAGTACTTC. The rearrangement joins TRBV9 to TRBJ2-7; tentatively, D is TRBD1 (6 bases). V was shortened by 0 bases and J by 3 bases, with 10 bases between the two germline ends. The CDR3 sequence is 14 residues long. Germline CDR1 and CDR2: SGDLS and YYNGEE.

This clonotype was counted at least ten times. This chain uses TRBV7-8 with TRBJ2-1, with 9 bases fitting TRBD1. Per germline, CDR1 SGHVS and CDR2 FQNEAQ. CDR3 size: 16 residues. V lost 4 bases and J lost 2; bases outside the gene matches: 6. CDR3 residues: CASSSGTGSPYNEQFF. Here the CDR3 DNA reads TGTGCCAGCAGCTCCGGGACAGGGAGTCCCTACAATGAGCAGTTCTTC.

V and J are TRBV10-3 and TRBJ2-1, with 10 bases lining up with TRBD1. Losses at the gene ends were 11 bases for V and 7 bases for J; bases not matched to a gene: 26. Germline loops: CDR1 ENHRY, CDR2 SYGVKD. CDR3 length equals 19 residues. CDR3 DNA sequence: TGTGCCGTCTCTCCGGGACAGGGGACGGGAGGGTTGGGGGGTAATGAGCAGTTCTTC. Encoded protein: CAVSPGQGTGGLGGNEQFF.

This clonotype has a count of ten or more. A read error may account for a junction end that differs from germline. This rearrangement joins TRBV7-2 to TRBJ1-5; D may be TRBD1 (6 bases). There are 20 residues in the CDR3. CDR1 is SGHTA, CDR2 FQGNSA, per germline. The CDR3: CASSLPRGIRQASSNQPKHF. The CDR3 DNA follows: TGTGCCAGCAGCTTACCTAGAGGGATTCGACAGGCGTCTAGCAATCAGCCCAAGCATTTT.

This chain uses TRBV7-6 with TRBJ2-3, with 8 bases matching TRBD2. The CDR3 sequence is 15 residues long. Germline V gene lookup returns CDR1 SGHVS and CDR2 FNYEAQ. V lost 3 bases to trimming and J lost 0 bases; unmatched junction nucleotides: 2. The CDR3 DNA sequence: TGTGCCAGCAGCTTGCGGACTAGCAGCACAGATACGCAGTATTTT. Its translation: CASSLRTSSTDTQYF.

This chain uses TRBV6-4 with TRBJ2-7; 11 nucleotides line up with TRBD2. CDR1 is MRHNA and CDR2 is SNTAGT in the germline V gene. The CDR3 has 16 amino acids. The trim removed 3 bases at V and 5 bases at J, leaving 9 bases unmatched. The DNA of the CDR3 is TGTGCCAGCAGTGATCCTAGCGGGAGGTTGGTGGACGAGCAGTACTTC. As protein: CASSDPSGRLVDEQYF.

The chain is built from TRBV7-7 and TRBJ2-1, with D perhaps TRBD1 (5 bases). Trimming left V 1 base short and J 2 bases short, with 12 bases between. The CDR3 sequence is 16 residues long. From germline, CDR1 is SSHAT and CDR2 FNYEAQ (reference sequence). CDR3 nucleotide sequence: TGTGCCAGCAGCTTAGGTGGGGCGCCCCCCTACAATGAGCAGTTCTTC. This translates into CASSLGGAPPYNEQFF.

In this sample, this clonotype turned up a few times. This chain connects TRBV4-1 to TRBJ2-5, with D possibly TRBD2 on 5 matching bases. The CDR3 contains 15 residues. Germline lookup yields CDR1 MGHRA and CDR2 YSYEKL. The germline V and J ends were trimmed by 1 base and 4 bases, with 13 bases remaining between them. The CDR3 DNA reads TGCGCCAGCAGCCAAGTTGGTCTAGCTAGAGAGACCCAGTACTTC. Amino acids: CASSQVGLARETQYF.

The J gene is TRBJ2-3, the V gene TRBV29-1; 8 nucleotides line up with TRBD2. The V gene end was trimmed by 3 bases and the J gene end by 7 bases; junction bases not matched to a gene: 6. Germline CDR1 SQVTM, CDR2 ANQGSEA. There are 13 residues in the CDR3. The CDR3 spells CSVDTGGRNTQYF. Written as DNA, the CDR3 is TGCAGCGTTGATACGGGAGGGCGAAATACGCAGTATTTT.

The V gene is TRBV27, the J gene TRBJ2-5, with 7 bases lining up with TRBD1. The V gene end was trimmed by 5 bases and the J gene end by 5 bases; junction bases not matched to a gene: 11. Germline lookup yields CDR1 MNHEY and CDR2 SMNVEV (reference sequence). CDR3 length equals 15 residues. Here the CDR3 DNA reads TGTGCCAGCAGTCGAAAAACGACAGGGCGCGAGACCCAGTACTTC. Its protein is CASSRKTTGRETQYF.

The chain employs TRBV11-3 and TRBJ2-2; a weak D match, TRBD1 (5 bases). The CDR3 contains 17 residues. The V and J ends lost 0 bases and 0 bases respectively, with 11 bases between them. Germline V gene data show CDR1 as SGHNT and CDR2 as YENEEA. This CDR3 reads CASSLDRVVSNTGELFF. CDR3 bases: TGTGCCAGCAGCTTAGACAGGGTGGTTTCGAACACCGGGGAGCTGTTTTTT.